The next 28 T cell receptor beta chains were all read from a single sample in a study of cytomegalovirus exposure and HLA in healthy donors. PCR involved 60 Vbeta and 13 Jbeta primers. Method: immunoSEQ multiplex PCR; TCRdb's copy keeps in-frame clones and lacks some. The sample yields 90,000 to 120,000 clones, 60% to 80% seen once. Sequenced: PBMCs. The receptors here all came from a man in his 60s in good health and CMV-seropositive.

The V gene is TRBV7-6, the J gene TRBJ2-7, with unresolved D. This CDR3 comprises 15 residues. The V gene's germline CDR1 is SGHVS and CDR2 FNYEAQ. V lost 1 base and J 0 bases, leaving 10 bases between the germline ends. CDR3 protein: CASSLDGVASYEQYF. As DNA, the CDR3 is TGTGCCAGCAGCTTAGACGGAGTGGCCTCCTACGAGCAGTACTTC.

The chain carries TRBV30 and TRBJ1-1; the D gene is possibly TRBD1 (5 bases). Looked up from germline, CDR1 is GTSNPN and CDR2 is SVGIG (reference sequence). This CDR3 contains 12 residues. Trimming left V 5 bases short and J 10 bases short, with 17 bases between. The CDR3 DNA is TGTGCCTGGGACCCCGGGACTTATGGAGCTTTCTTT. Translated: CAWDPGTYGAFF.

In this sample, this clone turned up a few times. The rearrangement joins TRBV7-9 to TRBJ1-6; no firm D call. The CDR3 runs 14 residues. From germline, CDR1 is SEHNR and CDR2 FQNEAQ (reference sequence). V shed 1 base and J shed 10 bases, with 11 bases lying between them. As DNA, the CDR3 is TGTGCCAGCAGCTTAGTTGGCAGAAACTCACCCCTCCACTTT. Residues: CASSLVGRNSPLHF.

This clone turned up a few times. The V and J genes are TRBV25-1 and TRBJ2-7; D is possibly TRBD2 (5 bases). The CDR3 is made up of 14 amino acids. The germline V and J ends were trimmed by 4 bases and 3 bases, with 13 bases remaining between them. CDR1 is MGHDK and CDR2 is SYGVNS in the germline V gene. The CDR3 DNA reads TGTGCCAGCAGTGGAGCGGAACCACGCTACGAGCAGTACTTC. Translating gives CASSGAEPRYEQYF.

The J gene is TRBJ2-7, the V gene TRBV12-5, with a possible D match to TRBD2 (5 bases). Germline CDR1 and CDR2: LGHNT and FRNRAP. V lost 3 bases, J lost 3 bases, and 12 bases lay in between. The CDR3 sequence is 14 residues long. As DNA, the CDR3 is TGTGCTAGTGGTTTCGGGGTGGGAGACTACGAGCAGTACTTC. This encodes CASGFGVGDYEQYF.

J is TRBJ2-5 and V is TRBV7-3; D might be TRBD2 (6 bases). The CDR3 length is 15 residues. The V gene lost 3 bases and the J gene lost 0 bases, with 11 bases spanning the gap. CDR1 is SGHTA and CDR2 is FQGTGA in the germline V gene. CDR3 nucleotide sequence: TGTGCCAGCAGCTTCGCGGGGTCGTACCAAGAGACCCAGTACTTC. Encoded protein: CASSFAGSYQETQYF.

The chain carries TRBV5-1 and TRBJ1-2; D remains unclear. The CDR3 is made up of 14 amino acids. Trimming shortened V by 4 bases and J by 6 bases, and 16 bases separated the two germline ends. Germline CDR1 and CDR2: SGHRS and YFSETQ. The CDR3 nucleotides read TGCGCCAGCAGCGCGGGAGGCATTAATCATGGCTACACCTTC. It translates to CASSAGGINHGYTF.

J is TRBJ2-7 and V is TRBV7-9; the D gene is possibly TRBD1 (5 bases). CDR3 length: 14 amino acids. Germline V gene sequence: CDR1 SEHNR, CDR2 FQNEAQ (reference sequence). With 3 bases removed from V and 0 bases from J, the gap between germline ends came to 9 bases. The CDR3 sequence: CASSFSGISYEQYF. CDR3 DNA: TGTGCCAGCAGCTTCTCAGGGATCTCCTACGAGCAGTACTTC. Based on the CDR3 plus reference TRBV7-9 and TRBJ2-7, the full variable domain is DTGVSQNPRHKITKRGQNVTFRCDPISEHNRLYWYRQTLGQGPEFLTYFQNEAQLEKSRLLSDRFSAERPKGSFSTLEIQRTEQGDSAMYLCASSFSGISYEQYFGPGTRLTVT.

V gene TRBV6-5 combines with J gene TRBJ1-6; unclear D gene. The CDR3 runs 13 residues. The germline V gene encodes CDR1 MNHEY and CDR2 SVGAGI. Trimming shortened V by 0 bases and J by 9 bases, and 6 bases separated the two germline ends. CDR3 coding DNA: TGTGCCAGCAGTTACTCGACACGTTCACCCCTCCACTTT. The encoded protein is CASSYSTRSPLHF.

The DNA for the CDR3 is TGTGCCAGTAGTATGTGGACAGGGGAGGAGACCCAGTACTTC. Translated: CASSMWTGEETQYF. This rearrangement joins TRBV19 to TRBJ2-5, with 9 bases matching TRBD1. The CDR3 is made up of 14 amino acids. Germline CDR1 is LNHDA and CDR2 is SQIVND (reference sequence). J gave up 5 bases and V 3 bases, and 4 bases lay outside the gene matches.

The chain combines TRBV4-1 with TRBJ1-1, with a possible D match to TRBD1 (6 bases). Germline V lookup: CDR1 MGHRA, CDR2 YSYEKL. Trimming shortened V by 4 bases and J by 1 base, and 10 bases separated the two germline ends. CDR3 length: 14 amino acids. The CDR3 is CASSLPQGNTEAFF. For the CDR3, the DNA is TGCGCCAGCAGCCTCCCACAGGGGAACACTGAAGCTTTCTTT.

The V and J genes are TRBV7-8 and TRBJ1-2; 7 positions match TRBD1. The germline V gene has CDR1 SGHVS and CDR2 FQNEAQ. The CDR3 covers 15 residues. V lost 4 bases, J lost 3 bases, and 8 bases stayed unmatched. The CDR3 loop reads CASSYRQGPYYGYTF. The CDR3 nucleotides read TGTGCCAGCAGCTACAGACAGGGCCCTTACTATGGCTACACCTTC. Complete variable domain (other parts from reference TRBV7-8 and TRBJ1-2): GAGVSQSPRYKVAKRGQDVALRCDPISGHVSLFWYQQALGQGPEFLTYFQNEAQLDKSGLPSDRFFAERPEGSVSTLKIQRTQQEDSAVYLCASSYRQGPYYGYTFGSGTRLTVV.

The gene calls are TRBV7-9 and TRBJ2-7; the D gene is possibly TRBD2 (5 bases). This CDR3 is built from 13 residues. Trimming removed 5 bases at V and 2 bases at J, with 10 bases between. The germline V gene encodes CDR1 SEHNR and CDR2 FQNEAQ (reference sequence). This CDR3 reads CASSRTGTYEQYF. In DNA form, the CDR3 reads TGTGCCAGCAGCCGAACGGGAACCTACGAGCAGTACTTC.

The chain links TRBV28 to TRBJ2-1, with a tentative D call TRBD1 (5 bases). The length of the CDR3 is 16 residues. Germline V gives CDR1 MDHEN, CDR2 SYDVKM. V was shortened by 1 base and J by 0 bases, with 10 bases between the two germline ends. CDR3 sequence: CASSLFDSSSYNEQFF. In DNA, the CDR3 is TGTGCCAGCAGTTTATTTGACAGCAGCTCCTACAATGAGCAGTTCTTC.

This clone was detected a few times. The chain combines TRBV4-3 with TRBJ1-5; weak D call: TRBD1 (6 bases). The CDR3 sequence is 13 residues long. The germline V gene encodes CDR1 LGHNA and CDR2 YSLEER. The V end was cut by 1 base, the J end by 6 bases, with 7 bases between. This CDR3 reads CASSQGTAQPQHF. The DNA of the CDR3 is TGCGCCAGCAGCCAAGGGACAGCTCAGCCCCAGCATTTT.

The rearrangement links TRBV28 to TRBJ1-4; D gene uncertain. V was clipped by 5 bases and J by 8 bases, with 9 bases between them. Per the germline V gene, CDR1 is MDHEN and CDR2 is SYDVKM. This CDR3 has 12 amino acids. The CDR3 DNA sequence: TGTGCCAGCAGTCAATTGAGGGAAAAACTGTTTTTT. This sequence encodes CASSQLREKLFF.

V is TRBV27 and J is TRBJ1-5; 10 nucleotides agree with TRBD1. This CDR3 region has 17 residues. After removal of 2 bases from V and 3 bases from J, the junction contained 7 bases not matched to a gene. The germline V gene has CDR1 MNHEY and CDR2 SMNVEV (reference sequence). The DNA of the CDR3 is TGTGCCAGCAGTTTACGGTGGGACAGGGGTCTCAATCAGCCCCAGCATTTT. Translating gives CASSLRWDRGLNQPQHF.

The CDR3: CASRQGAHGYTF. For the CDR3, the DNA is TGTGCCAGCCGACAGGGGGCTCATGGCTACACCTTC. The chain uses TRBV28 and TRBJ1-2; 10 nucleotides align to TRBD1. The CDR3 is 12 residues long. Per germline, CDR1 MDHEN and CDR2 SYDVKM. V dropped 8 bases and J dropped 6; count of bases not matched to a gene: 3.

The rearrangement joins TRBV5-8 to TRBJ1-1; maybe TRBD1 (6 bases). CDR1 is SGHTS and CDR2 is YDEGEE in the germline V gene. V shed 1 base and J shed 1 base, with 14 bases lying between them. The CDR3 is 16 residues long. CDR3 bases: TGTGCCAGCAGCTTGCCCGCAGGGGTGGGGAACACTGAAGCTTTCTTT. Translated: CASSLPAGVGNTEAFF.

The chain employs TRBV7-9 and TRBJ2-5; 8 bases agree with TRBD2. Germline V gene data show CDR1 as SEHNR and CDR2 as FQNEAQ (reference sequence). With V trimmed by 0 bases and J by 4 bases, 4 bases remained unmatched. The CDR3 has 15 residues. The CDR3 nucleotides read TGTGCCAGCAGCTTAGCAGCGGGGGCGGGAGAGACCCAGTACTTC. This encodes CASSLAAGAGETQYF.

The chain couples TRBV2 to TRBJ2-5; 10 bases are shared with TRBD1. The tail of the sequence fits TRBJ2-7 better, so the J call may be wrong. This CDR3 is 15 amino acids long. Per the germline V gene, CDR1 is SNHLY and CDR2 is FYNNEI. CDR3 nucleotides: TGTGCCAGCAACAAACCGGGACAGGGGTCCTACGAGCAGTACTTC. Translation gives CASNKPGQGSYEQYF.

V usage is TRBV25-1 and J usage is TRBJ2-5, with D hard to call. V was clipped by 5 bases and J by 5 bases, with 12 bases between them. Germline CDR1 is MGHDK and CDR2 is SYGVNS. The CDR3 totals 13 residues. The CDR3 sequence is CASSSTPVETQYF. DNA of the CDR3: TGTGCCAGCAGTTCTACTCCCGTCGAGACCCAGTACTTC.

This clone was counted many times. Written as DNA, the CDR3 is TGCGCCAGCAGCTTGATAGGGACTAATGAGCAGTTCTTC. It yields the protein CASSLIGTNEQFF. The J gene is TRBJ2-1, the V gene TRBV5-1; D may be TRBD2 (6 bases). The length of the CDR3 is 13 residues. The V end was cut by 1 base, the J end by 7 bases, with 9 bases between. In germline, CDR1 is SGHRS, CDR2 YFSETQ. Full variable domain (outside the CDR3, taken from reference TRBV5-1 and TRBJ2-1): KAGVTQTPRYLIKTRGQQVTLSCSPISGHRSVSWYQQTPGQGLQFLFEYFSETQRNKGNFPGRFSGRQFSNSRSEMNVSTLELGDSALYLCASSLIGTNEQFFGPGTRLTVL.

This chain links TRBV9 with TRBJ1-1; the match to TRBD1 covers 7 bases. Germline V gives CDR1 SGDLS, CDR2 YYNGEE. The CDR3 contains 14 residues. The J segment lost 4 bases and the V segment lost 0 bases, leaving 3 bases of the junction unmatched. The CDR3: CASSVGQGGTEAFF. CDR3 in DNA: TGTGCCAGCAGCGTAGGTCAGGGGGGCACTGAAGCTTTCTTT. The complete variable domain, with remaining parts taken from reference TRBV9 and TRBJ1-1, reads DSGVTQTPKHLITATGQRVTLRCSPRSGDLSVYWYQQSLDQGLQFLIQYYNGEERAKGNILERFSAQQFPDLHSELNLSSLELGDSALYFCASSVGQGGTEAFFGQGTRLTVV.

Turning to this clone: Other nucleotide sequences in the sample specify the same CDR3. The chain is built from TRBV6-6 and TRBJ2-5; TRBD2 agrees at 7 bases. CDR3 length: 13 amino acids. V shed 3 bases, J shed 4 bases, and the junction held 2 bases outside the gene matches. Germline lookup yields CDR1 MNHNY and CDR2 SVGAGI (reference sequence). The CDR3: CASSYGGGETQYF. DNA of the CDR3: TGTGCCAGCAGTTATGGGGGGGGAGAGACCCAGTACTTC.

The chain carries TRBV27 and TRBJ2-7, with TRBD1 identical over 10 bases. Germline assignment: CDR1 MNHEY and CDR2 SMNVEV (reference sequence). The ends lost 6 bases at V and 6 bases at J; junction bases unmatched: 11. The CDR3 is made up of 15 amino acids. CDR3 amino acids: CASSYRDRGPSEQYF. As DNA, the CDR3 is TGTGCCAGCAGCTACCGGGACAGGGGCCCTAGCGAGCAGTACTTC.

This sequence joins TRBV7-9 and TRBJ2-5, with TRBD2 identical over 15 bases. Per germline, CDR1 SEHNR and CDR2 FQNEAQ (reference sequence). J lost 0 bases, V lost 2 bases, and 4 bases had no gene match. There are 18 residues in the CDR3. The CDR3 region is CASSLLGLAGGYQETQYF. For the CDR3, the DNA is TGTGCCAGCAGCTTACTAGGACTAGCGGGGGGGTACCAAGAGACCCAGTACTTC.

This sequence joins TRBV21-1 and TRBJ1-6; no DNA check was done on the table's D call, TRBD1. TRBV21-1 is designated a pseudogene. The CDR3 consists of 16 residues. CDR3 coding DNA: TGTGCCAGCAGCTCGCACAGGGGGCTAGTGGATGCACCCCTCCACTTT. This sequence encodes CASSSHRGLVDAPLHF.